The TCR beta chain described here comes from a study of T cell responses to AZD1222 COVID-19 vaccine. The method was immunoSEQ multiplex PCR; TCRdb's version includes in-frame clones alone and lacks a portion of them. The data hold 100,000 to 130,000 clones, with approximately 90% observed a single time. Study conclusions and caveats: Clonal diversity was possibly underestimated, and the donors were mostly white British, with more females. Repertoire sampling happened only post peak T cell response. The CD4 TCRs associated with vaccination extended across spike and predominated at 160-218 and 743-854. Among AZD1222 vaccinees, only 6 or 7 were seropositive at baseline.

Notes on this clone: The antigen is not known.

V was pared by 1 base and J by 5 bases, with 12 bases of the junction left unmatched. The V gene's germline CDR1 is SEHNR and CDR2 FQNEAQ (reference sequence). The CDR3 contains 18 residues. This rearrangement joins TRBV7-9 to TRBJ1-5, with TRBD1 matching over 9 bases. The sequenced sample was peripheral blood, obtained on day 0 of MenACWY control vaccination. This clonotype was obtained from an adult in good health. The CDR3 DNA sequence: TGTGCCAGCAGCTTAGGGTCCTACACAGGGGGCTCGGATCAGCCCCAGCATTTT. Its protein product is CASSLGSYTGGSDQPQHF.